Only a few counts were recorded for the clone carrying this T cell receptor beta chain. The CDR3 is 14 amino acids. CDR1 is MNHNS, CDR2 SASEGT, per germline. J lost 9 bases, V lost 5 bases, and 6 bases had no gene match. The data originate from a study of patients and donors after allogeneic stem cell transplantation. Each CDR3 protein is one row after TCRdb ran MiXCR on the RT-PCR reads. The table lists about a million distinct CDR3 sequences, about a sixth of them singletons. The chain recombines TRBV6-1 with TRBJ1-6; 8 bases match TRBD1. The sequence derives from a human donor who was either an allogeneic HSCT recipient or a stem cell or donor lymphocyte infusion donor (not recorded which). It is not recorded whose cells these are; they may come from a transplant donor. The sequenced sample consisted of blood, either unsorted or a sorted T cell fraction (not recorded which). In nucleotides, the CDR3 is TGTGCCAGCAGTAAGGGACAGGTCCTTTCACCCCTCCACTTT. This gives the protein CASSKGQVLSPLHF.